These 26 T cell receptor beta chains originate from one sample sequenced in a study of response to subunit inactivated influenza vaccine. From the RT-PCR reads, TCRdb called clonotypes with MiXCR, one entry per CDR3 protein. The sample includes more than 150,000 distinct CDR3 sequences, about 9% of them seen just once. This specimen consisted of non-naive T cells sorted from PBMCs, obtained on the day of vaccination. The receptor source for this set is a man aged 50-60 years who received an inactivated influenza vaccine.

The chain couples TRBV4-3 to TRBJ2-1; no firm D call. Germline loops: CDR1 LGHNA, CDR2 YSLEER. This CDR3 is built from 13 residues. V was cut by 4 bases and J by 8 bases, with 12 bases left in between. The CDR3 reads CASSLGRAYEQFF. For the CDR3, the DNA is TGCGCCAGCAGCCTAGGTAGGGCCTATGAGCAGTTCTTC.

This sequence joins TRBV7-8 and TRBJ1-4; TRBD1 aligns across 10 bases. The V segment lost 5 bases and the J segment 7 bases; nucleotides outside the gene matches: 10. The CDR3 runs to 16 residues. Germline-derived CDR1 and CDR2 are SGHVS and FQNEAQ. The chain's CDR3 is CASSPRDRGLGEKLFF. The CDR3 bases are TGTGCCAGCAGCCCCCGGGACAGGGGTCTGGGTGAAAAACTGTTTTTT.

About this clonotype itself: A much larger clone lies a single base off, so this may be a read error. The chain carries TRBV5-1 and TRBJ1-1, with 7 bases identical to TRBD1. The CDR3 consists of 13 residues. Germline trimming cut 5 bases from V and 7 bases from J; bases unmatched to any gene: 8. The V gene's germline CDR1 is SGHRS and CDR2 YFSETQ. The CDR3 coding sequence is TGCGCCAGCAGGACAGGGCGGAACGGTGAAGCTTTCTTT. Protein sequence: CASRTGRNGEAFF.

This clonotype was seen many times. This chain uses TRBV4-3 with TRBJ2-5; D not resolved. Germline V gene data show CDR1 as LGHNA and CDR2 as YSLEER. Between the trimmed V and J ends, which lost 0 bases and 1 base, there was a span of 9 bases. CDR3 length: 15 amino acids. Here the CDR3 DNA reads TGCGCCAGCAGCCAAGATGCACTAACCCAAGAGACCCAGTACTTC. Translating gives CASSQDALTQETQYF.

J is TRBJ2-3 and V is TRBV10-3; D is ambiguous. Germline lookup yields CDR1 ENHRY and CDR2 SYGVKD. The CDR3 runs 16 residues. Trimming pared 6 bases from V and 1 base from J, leaving 17 bases between. CDR3 bases: TGTGCCATCAGGCGCTCGGACGGAGACGGCACAGATACGCAGTATTTT. This encodes CAIRRSDGDGTDTQYF.

This clonotype was counted ten times or more. The chain employs TRBV7-8 and TRBJ1-5; 10 bases agree with TRBD1. Germline trimming cut 5 bases from V and 4 bases from J; bases unmatched to any gene: 11. Per germline, CDR1 SGHVS and CDR2 FQNEAQ. The CDR3 is 17 amino acids. CDR3 sequence reads: CASSRDRGRESNQPQHF. The CDR3 coding sequence is TGTGCCAGCAGCCGGGACAGGGGACGAGAGTCGAATCAGCCCCAGCATTTT.

CDR3 sequence: CASRPGTSGDTQYF. For the CDR3, the DNA is TGCGCCAGCAGACCTGGCACTAGTGGCGATACGCAGTATTTT. The genes are TRBV5-1 and TRBJ2-3; D possibly corresponds to TRBD2 (5 bases). With 5 bases removed from V and 6 bases from J, the gap between germline ends came to 16 bases. CDR3 length: 14 amino acids. The germline gives CDR1 SGHRS, CDR2 YFSETQ.

In this sample, this clonotype turned up many times. This chain joins TRBV27 and TRBJ2-7; TRBD2 matches at 7 bases. With V trimmed by 6 bases and J by 13 bases, 12 bases remained unmatched. CDR3 length: 12 amino acids. CDR1 and CDR2 from the germline V gene are MNHEY and SMNVEV (reference sequence). The CDR3 DNA reads TGTGCCAGCAGGCCATCGGGGGGAGGTATCTACTTC. As protein: CASRPSGGGIYF.

This CDR3 is CASSLAGVTDTQYF. CDR3 bases: TGTGCCAGCAGCTTAGCCGGAGTTACAGATACGCAGTATTTT. V and J are TRBV7-2 and TRBJ2-3; D not resolved. V lost 0 bases and J lost 3, with 7 bases in between. From germline, CDR1 is SGHTA and CDR2 FQGNSA. The CDR3 is 14 residues long. The variable domain in full, completed from reference TRBV7-2 and TRBJ2-3, reads GAGVSQSPSNKVTEKGKDVELRCDPISGHTALYWYRQSLGQGLEFLIYFQGNSAPDKSGLPSDRFSAERTGGSVSTLTIQRTQQEDSAVYLCASSLAGVTDTQYFGPGTRLTVL.

This clonotype was seen more than once but under ten times. The chain couples TRBV5-1 to TRBJ1-1; TRBD1 aligns across 8 bases. The junction had 9 bases not matched to a gene; V was cut back by 4 bases and J by 1 base. The CDR3 covers 16 residues. Per germline, CDR1 SGHRS and CDR2 YFSETQ. The CDR3 loop is CASSMGPQGGNTEAFF. CDR3 DNA sequence: TGCGCCAGCAGCATGGGACCACAGGGGGGGAACACTGAAGCTTTCTTT.

In this sample, this clonotype turned up many times. The gene calls are TRBV4-1 and TRBJ1-1, with D possibly TRBD1 on 6 matching bases. V lost 3 bases, J lost 1 base, and 21 bases lay in between. The germline gives CDR1 MGHRA, CDR2 YSYEKL. The length of the CDR3 is 18 residues. Here the CDR3 reads CASSHRWQGLGKNTEAFF. In DNA form, the CDR3 reads TGCGCCAGCAGCCACCGCTGGCAGGGGCTGGGGAAGAACACTGAAGCTTTCTTT.

In its sample, this clonotype was seen a few times. This chain joins TRBV6-2 or TRBV6-3 and TRBJ2-3; no clear D. Germline-derived CDR1 and CDR2 are MNHEY and SVGEGT. This CDR3 is built from 13 residues. With 6 bases removed from V and 6 bases from J, the gap between germline ends came to 13 bases. The chain's CDR3 is CASSPYQSDTQYF. The CDR3 nucleotides are TGTGCCAGCAGCCCCTACCAGTCGGATACGCAGTATTTT.

This clonotype was counted ten times or more. The gene calls are TRBV29-1 and TRBJ1-1; D is undetermined. Germline values: CDR1 SQVTM, CDR2 ANQGSEA. This CDR3 spans 13 amino acids. Trimming left V 6 bases short and J 1 base short, with 12 bases between. CDR3 region: CSVERTQNTEAFF. CDR3 nucleotides: TGCAGCGTGGAACGGACCCAGAACACTGAAGCTTTCTTT.

This clonotype was recorded a few times. The chain has TRBV28 and TRBJ2-3; the match to TRBD1 covers 8 bases. The germline gives CDR1 MDHEN, CDR2 SYDVKM. V gave up 8 bases and J gave up 3 bases; unmatched junction bases: 7. The CDR3 spans 14 residues. The CDR3 spells CASEGQGETDTQYF. The CDR3 bases are TGTGCCAGCGAAGGACAGGGAGAGACAGATACGCAGTATTTT.

In its sample, this clonotype was seen many times. V usage is TRBV5-6 and J usage is TRBJ2-7, with a tentative D call TRBD1 (5 bases). Germline loops: CDR1 SGHDT, CDR2 YYEEEE. Trimming shortened V by 2 bases and J by 6 bases, and 18 bases separated the two germline ends. This CDR3 is built from 15 residues. Here the CDR3 DNA reads TGTGCCAGCAGCTTCAGGCAGGGTTATGTCGCCGAGCAGTACTTC. Translation gives CASSFRQGYVAEQYF.

This clonotype was detected a few times. V gene TRBV9 combines with J gene TRBJ1-2; 7 bases fit TRBD1. Germline CDR1 is SGDLS and CDR2 is YYNGEE. CDR3 length: 15 amino acids. Trimming at V came to 2 bases and at J to 4 bases, leaving 8 bases not matched to a gene. CDR3 in DNA: TGTGCCAGCAGCGTGGGGGGACAGATCCTCTATGGCTACACCTTC. Translation: CASSVGGQILYGYTF.

This clonotype occurred many times. V and J are TRBV6-2 or TRBV6-3 and TRBJ2-7; D uncertain. Trimming removed 7 bases from V and 3 bases from J, with 13 bases in between. Germline lookup yields CDR1 MNHEY and CDR2 SVGEGT. The CDR3 sequence is 13 residues long. CDR3 protein: CASTEHSIYEQYF. CDR3 coding DNA: TGTGCCAGCACCGAACATTCGATCTACGAGCAGTACTTC.

The gene calls are TRBV11-2 and TRBJ2-7, with D perhaps assigned TRBD1 or TRBD2 (5 bases each). The CDR3 covers 15 residues. Deletions cut 0 bases from V and 4 bases from J, with 13 bases between. Per the germline V gene, CDR1 is SGHAT and CDR2 is FQNNGV. The CDR3 sequence is CASSLESRGSYEQYF. The CDR3 nucleotides are TGTGCCAGCAGCTTAGAGTCGAGGGGCTCGTACGAGCAGTACTTC.

This chain links TRBV14 with TRBJ2-5; a possible D gene is TRBD2 (5 bases). Trimming pared 3 bases from V and 5 bases from J, leaving 16 bases between. The CDR3 contains 15 residues. Germline V lookup: CDR1 SGHDN, CDR2 FVKESK. The CDR3 coding sequence is TGTGCCAGCAGCCATCCCCGAACCACGGGGGAGACCCAGTACTTC. It specifies CASSHPRTTGETQYF.

Turning to this clonotype: One end of the junction is discordant with germline, which a read error may explain. The chain recombines TRBV14 with TRBJ2-2; maybe TRBD1 (6 bases). The germline V gene encodes CDR1 SGHDN and CDR2 FVKESK. CDR3 length equals 14 residues. The CDR3 region is CTSSFGQSTGELFF. The CDR3 nucleotides read TGTACCAGCAGCTTCGGACAGTCCACCGGGGAGCTGTTTTTT.

This clonotype has more than one count but fewer than ten. J is TRBJ2-5 and V is TRBV20-1, with 7 bases identical to TRBD2. The ends lost 3 bases at V and 5 bases at J; junction bases unmatched: 6. The germline V gene encodes CDR1 DFQATT and CDR2 SNEGSKA (reference sequence). The CDR3 sequence is 13 residues long. In nucleotides, the CDR3 is TGCAGTGCTAGCCATCGGGGGGATGAGACCCAGTACTTC. Translated, it gives CSASHRGDETQYF.

This clonotype was counted at least ten times. The chain joins TRBV29-1 to TRBJ1-4; D call uncertain. The CDR3 has 11 amino acids. V lost 4 bases and J lost 5, with 5 bases in between. Germline assignment: CDR1 SQVTM and CDR2 ANQGSEA. The CDR3 here is CSVVLNEKLFF. CDR3 in DNA: TGCAGCGTTGTCCTGAATGAAAAACTGTTTTTT.

The V call is TRBV5-1, the J call TRBJ2-3, with 11 bases that match TRBD2. Germline CDR1 SGHRS, CDR2 YFSETQ. The V and J ends lost 0 bases and 3 bases, in that order; junction bases with no gene match: 3. CDR3 size: 16 residues. CDR3 region: CASSLDGTSGTDTQYF. The CDR3, as DNA: TGCGCCAGCAGCTTGGACGGGACTAGCGGAACAGATACGCAGTATTTT.

This clonotype was observed many times. The rearrangement links TRBV7-9 to TRBJ2-2, with a tentative D call TRBD2 (5 bases). This CDR3 spans 13 amino acids. Trimming took off 9 bases at V and 1 base at J, with 9 bases between the two ends. Germline loops: CDR1 SEHNR, CDR2 FQNEAQ (reference sequence). CDR3: CARERENTGELFF. In nucleotides, the CDR3 is TGTGCCAGAGAACGGGAGAACACCGGGGAGCTGTTTTTT.

This sequence joins TRBV6-2 or TRBV6-3 and TRBJ2-3; D possibly uses TRBD1 or TRBD2 (5 bases each). Germline values: CDR1 MNHEY, CDR2 SVGEGT. Between the trimmed V and J ends, which lost 6 bases and 6 bases, there was a span of 22 bases. The CDR3 spans 16 residues. This CDR3 is CASSHRIEGRTDTQYF. The CDR3 DNA follows: TGTGCCAGCAGCCATCGCATTGAGGGGAGAACGGATACGCAGTATTTT.

This chain joins TRBV4-2 and TRBJ2-3; 11 nucleotides agree with TRBD2. The CDR3 extends over 15 amino acids. V lost 9 bases to trimming and J lost 3 bases; unmatched junction nucleotides: 8. Germline CDR1 reads LGHNA; CDR2 reads YNFKEQ. CDR3 in DNA: TGTGCCAGAAGTCCGACTAGCGGGGTTACAGATACGCAGTATTTT. Translating it yields CARSPTSGVTDTQYF.